This T cell receptor (beta chain) came from a study of CDR3 diversity in severe acne. TCRdb itself ran the PCR reads through MiXCR, one entry per CDR3 protein. This sample has approximately 90,000 distinct CDR3 sequences; about 52% occur once, and the top ten carry around a tenth. The CDR3 length is 14 residues. The ends were cut back, 8 bases at V and 4 bases at J, with 20 bases in the middle. CDR1 and CDR2 (germline): DFQATT, SNEGSKA (reference sequence). The sample taken for sequencing was blood. The genes are TRBV20-1 and TRBJ1-1, with D possibly matching TRBD1 (6 bases). This sequence was found in a male donor in good health, serving as a control. CDR3 sequence (DNA): TGCAGTCCCACCCGAGGGGGAGACGGCACTGAAGCTTTCTTT. Protein sequence: CSPTRGGDGTEAFF.